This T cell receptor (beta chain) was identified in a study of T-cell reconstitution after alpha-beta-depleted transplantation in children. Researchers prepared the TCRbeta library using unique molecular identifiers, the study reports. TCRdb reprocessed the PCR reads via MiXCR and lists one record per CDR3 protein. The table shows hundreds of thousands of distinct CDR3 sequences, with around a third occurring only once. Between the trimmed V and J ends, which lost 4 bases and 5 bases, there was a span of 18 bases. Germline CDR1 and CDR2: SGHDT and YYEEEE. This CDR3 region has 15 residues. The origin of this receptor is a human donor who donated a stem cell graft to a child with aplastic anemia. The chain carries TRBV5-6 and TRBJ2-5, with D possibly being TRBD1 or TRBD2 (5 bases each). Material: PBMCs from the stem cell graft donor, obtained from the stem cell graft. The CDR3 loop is CASSRGEFTAETQYF. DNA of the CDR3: TGTGCCAGCAGCCGAGGGGAGTTCACCGCCGAGACCCAGTACTTC.